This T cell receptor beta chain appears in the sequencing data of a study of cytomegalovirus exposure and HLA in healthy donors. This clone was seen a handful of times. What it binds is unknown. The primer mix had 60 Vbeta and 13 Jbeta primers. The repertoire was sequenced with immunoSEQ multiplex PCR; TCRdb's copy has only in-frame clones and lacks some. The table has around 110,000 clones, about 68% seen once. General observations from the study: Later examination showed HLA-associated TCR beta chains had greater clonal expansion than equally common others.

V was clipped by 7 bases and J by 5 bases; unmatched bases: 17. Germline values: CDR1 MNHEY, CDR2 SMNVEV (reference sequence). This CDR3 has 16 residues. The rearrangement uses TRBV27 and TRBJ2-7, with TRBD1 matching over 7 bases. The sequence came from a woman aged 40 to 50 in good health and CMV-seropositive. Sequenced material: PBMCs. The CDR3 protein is CASTNAGGEGENEQYF. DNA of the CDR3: TGTGCCAGCACCAACGCAGGGGGAGAGGGAGAGAACGAGCAGTACTTC.